This TCR beta chain appears in the sequencing data of a study of metastatic and nonmetastatic thyroid tumors. Turning to the study itself: Samples came from malignant and benign thyroid patients, and repertoires were compared across blood and tumor or nodule tissue. Whole-study findings and limits: Across blood and tumor, TCR beta diversity in malignant thyroid tumors was reportedly significantly higher than in benign nodules.

Concerning this clone: The antigen remains unidentified. One junction end does not reproduce the germline sequence, and a read error may be involved.

This CDR3 is built from 18 residues. CDR1 and CDR2 from the germline V gene are SGHRS and YFSETQ. Per the authors' pipeline: The distant-metastasis classifier for papillary thyroid cancer was built from CDR3 differences across clinicopathological groups. TCRdb re-called the PCR reads via MiXCR. None of the V and J calls come from the authors' own analysis; TCRdb made them. This sample has 12,000 or so clones, with under 25% found just once. Treatment of any kind had been given to no patient before thyroid surgery. Sequencing was done on a sample of blood. This chain links TRBV5-1 with TRBJ2-5; the match to TRBD2 covers 9 bases. The TCR originated in a male donor with papillary thyroid cancer or a benign thyroid nodule (not recorded which). Some clones in this sample may be carry-over from other donors' samples. The CDR3 sequence is CASSLVSGSKAWQESQYF. The CDR3 DNA is TGCGCCAGCAGCTTGGTTAGCGGGAGTAAGGCATGGCAAGAGTCCCAGTACTTC.